This TCR beta chain was captured by sequencing in a study of PD-1 blockade in classical Hodgkin lymphoma. Study-level information: Patients were infused with nivolumab 3 mg/kg every 2 weeks. Findings of the study overall: Reasons behind the repertoire differences stay unclear, perhaps disease activity or earlier therapy.

Relapse after autologous stem cell transplantation occurred in every patient, and brentuximab vedotin exposure varied. The patients, who had relapsed/refractory classical Hodgkin lymphoma, achieved best responses of complete response, partial response or progressive disease. There are 17 residues in the CDR3. With 4 bases clipped from V and 4 bases from J, the junction kept 10 bases outside the gene matches. Germline V gives CDR1 SGDLS, CDR2 YYNGEE. On this clone itself: The antigen is undetermined.

Some clones are missing from TCRdb's copy, which holds only in-frame ones; the method was immunoSEQ multiplex PCR. The sample carries about 37,000 clones, less than 85% recorded once. The chain employs TRBV9 and TRBJ2-5, with TRBD2 matching 13 bases. The TCR sequence derives from a human donor with classical Hodgkin lymphoma. This specimen was peripheral blood mononuclear cells (PBMCs), taken before the second cycle of nivolumab. For the CDR3, the DNA is TGTGCCAGCAGCCCCAGGGGGGGACTAGCGGGGAGAGAGACCCAGTACTTC. It codes for CASSPRGGLAGRETQYF.